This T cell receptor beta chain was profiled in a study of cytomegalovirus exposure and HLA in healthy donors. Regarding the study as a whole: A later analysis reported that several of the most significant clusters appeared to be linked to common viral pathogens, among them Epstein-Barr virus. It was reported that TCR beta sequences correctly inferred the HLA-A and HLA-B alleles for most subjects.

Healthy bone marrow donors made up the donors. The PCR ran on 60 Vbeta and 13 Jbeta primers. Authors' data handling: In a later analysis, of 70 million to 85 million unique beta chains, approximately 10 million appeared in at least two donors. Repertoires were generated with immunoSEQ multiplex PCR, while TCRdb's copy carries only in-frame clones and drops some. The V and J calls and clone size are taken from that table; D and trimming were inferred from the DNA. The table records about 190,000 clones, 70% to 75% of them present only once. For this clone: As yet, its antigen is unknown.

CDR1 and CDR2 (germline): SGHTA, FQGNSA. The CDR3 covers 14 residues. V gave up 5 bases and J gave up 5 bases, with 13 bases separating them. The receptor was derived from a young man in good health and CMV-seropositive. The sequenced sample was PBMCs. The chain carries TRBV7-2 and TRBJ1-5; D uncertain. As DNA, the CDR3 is TGTGCCAGCAGCCGCGGACTAAGGGATCAGCCCCAGCATTTT. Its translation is CASSRGLRDQPQHF.